This TCR beta chain was sequenced during a study of response to subunit inactivated influenza vaccine. TCRdb itself ran the RT-PCR reads through MiXCR, one entry per CDR3 protein. The data contain roughly 650,000 distinct CDR3 sequences, less than 20% of them singletons. The germline V gene encodes CDR1 MNHNS and CDR2 SASEGT. Losses at the gene ends were 6 bases for V and 3 bases for J; bases not matched to a gene: 6. The CDR3 sequence is 14 residues long. The table lists this clonotype with a few counts. Antigen specificity is unknown. General study points: After each seasonal influenza vaccination, few new T cells are recruited, the authors suggested.

The sequencing used PBMCs from blood, collected 12 days after vaccination. The chain links TRBV6-1 to TRBJ2-7; 9 bases line up with TRBD1. The sequence was collected from a man aged 50 to 59 who received an inactivated influenza vaccine. In DNA, the CDR3 is TGTGCCAGCAGATCCGGGACAGGGAACTACGAGCAGTACTTC. It specifies CASRSGTGNYEQYF.